The present T cell receptor beta chain was sequenced within a study of T cells after yellow fever vaccination. Study-wide points: Peaking on day 5 versus 15, the secondary response was faster but weaker.

The CDR3 covers 16 residues. Between the trimmed V and J ends, which lost 0 bases and 4 bases, there was a span of 13 bases. CDR1 and CDR2 from the germline V gene are DFQATT and SNEGSKA (reference sequence). Using its own MiXCR run on the 5' RACE reads, TCRdb lists one record per CDR3 protein. This sample has about 400,000 distinct CDR3 sequences, with roughly 6.1% found just once. The sample holds many counts of this clonotype. The target antigen is unknown. The V call is TRBV20-1, the J call TRBJ2-6; D might be TRBD2 (6 bases). The clonotype comes from a man in his thirties or forties who received the YFV17D yellow fever vaccine. The sequencing here drew on PBMCs, taken 5 days after the yellow fever booster vaccination. The CDR3 protein is CSARDARGSGANVLTF. CDR3 bases: TGCAGTGCTAGAGACGCCCGGGGGTCCGGGGCCAACGTCCTGACTTTC.